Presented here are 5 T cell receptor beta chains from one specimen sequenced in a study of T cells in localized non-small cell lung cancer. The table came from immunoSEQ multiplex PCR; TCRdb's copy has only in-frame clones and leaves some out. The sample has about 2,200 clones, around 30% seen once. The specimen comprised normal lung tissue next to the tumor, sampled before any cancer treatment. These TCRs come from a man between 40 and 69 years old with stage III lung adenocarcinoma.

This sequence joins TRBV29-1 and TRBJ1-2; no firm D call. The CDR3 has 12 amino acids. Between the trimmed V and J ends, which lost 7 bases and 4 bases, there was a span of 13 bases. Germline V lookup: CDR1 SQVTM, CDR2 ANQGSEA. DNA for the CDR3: TGCAGCGCCGCGGTGGGCGTCTATGGCTACACCTTC. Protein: CSAAVGVYGYTF.

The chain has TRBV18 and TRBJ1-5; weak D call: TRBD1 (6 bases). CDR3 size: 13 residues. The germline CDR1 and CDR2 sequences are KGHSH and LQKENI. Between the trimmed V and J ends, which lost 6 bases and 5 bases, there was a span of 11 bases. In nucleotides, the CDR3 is TGTGCCAGCTCTCAGACAGGTGATCAGCCCCAGCATTTT. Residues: CASSQTGDQPQHF.

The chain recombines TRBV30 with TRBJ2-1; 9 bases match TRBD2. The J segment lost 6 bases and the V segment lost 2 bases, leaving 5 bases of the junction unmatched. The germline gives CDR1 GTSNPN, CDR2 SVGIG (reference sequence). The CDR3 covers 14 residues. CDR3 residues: CAWSSSGRTNEQFF. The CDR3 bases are TGTGCCTGGAGTAGTAGCGGGAGAACCAATGAGCAGTTCTTC. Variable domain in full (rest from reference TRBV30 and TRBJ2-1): SQTIHQWPATLVQPVGSPLSLECTVEGTSNPNLYWYRQAAGRGLQLLFYSVGIGQISSEVPQNLSASRPQDRQFILSSKKLLLSDSGFYLCAWSSSGRTNEQFFGPGTRLTVL.

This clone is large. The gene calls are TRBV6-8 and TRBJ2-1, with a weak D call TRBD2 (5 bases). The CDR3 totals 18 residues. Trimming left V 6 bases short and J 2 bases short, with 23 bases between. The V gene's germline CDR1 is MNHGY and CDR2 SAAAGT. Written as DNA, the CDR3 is TGTGCCAGCAGCCTCCTTCCTAGTTCTCGGGGAACCTACAATGAGCAGTTCTTC. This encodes CASSLLPSSRGTYNEQFF.

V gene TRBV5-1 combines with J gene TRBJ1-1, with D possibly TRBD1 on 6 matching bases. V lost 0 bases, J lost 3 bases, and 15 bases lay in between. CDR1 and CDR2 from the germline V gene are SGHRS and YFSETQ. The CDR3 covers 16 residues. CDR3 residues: CASSLAGGGRDTEAFF. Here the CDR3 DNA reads TGCGCCAGCAGCTTGGCAGGAGGGGGACGGGACACTGAAGCTTTCTTT.